The entry that follows covers one T cell receptor beta chain sequence. Assay used: immunoSEQ multiplex PCR; TCRdb lists only in-frame clones, some missing. The sample yields more than 80,000 clones, around 91% seen once. The data derive from a study of T cell responses to AZD1222 COVID-19 vaccine. This CDR3 is built from 15 residues. V lost 5 bases to trimming and J lost 7 bases, with 17 bases between them. Per the germline V gene, CDR1 is SGHTA and CDR2 is FQGNSA. The starting material was peripheral blood, obtained 28 days after the second AZD1222 dose. The TCR comes from an adult who received the AZD1222 COVID-19 vaccine. V and J are TRBV7-2 and TRBJ2-2; D unclear. The CDR3 region is CASSKGSGVGGELFF. The CDR3, as DNA: TGTGCCAGCAGCAAAGGTTCTGGTGTTGGCGGGGAGCTGTTTTTT. Based on the CDR3 plus reference TRBV7-2 and TRBJ2-2, the full variable domain is GAGVSQSPSNKVTEKGKDVELRCDPISGHTALYWYRQSLGQGLEFLIYFQGNSAPDKSGLPSDRFSAERTGGSVSTLTIQRTQQEDSAVYLCASSKGSGVGGELFFGEGSRLTVL.